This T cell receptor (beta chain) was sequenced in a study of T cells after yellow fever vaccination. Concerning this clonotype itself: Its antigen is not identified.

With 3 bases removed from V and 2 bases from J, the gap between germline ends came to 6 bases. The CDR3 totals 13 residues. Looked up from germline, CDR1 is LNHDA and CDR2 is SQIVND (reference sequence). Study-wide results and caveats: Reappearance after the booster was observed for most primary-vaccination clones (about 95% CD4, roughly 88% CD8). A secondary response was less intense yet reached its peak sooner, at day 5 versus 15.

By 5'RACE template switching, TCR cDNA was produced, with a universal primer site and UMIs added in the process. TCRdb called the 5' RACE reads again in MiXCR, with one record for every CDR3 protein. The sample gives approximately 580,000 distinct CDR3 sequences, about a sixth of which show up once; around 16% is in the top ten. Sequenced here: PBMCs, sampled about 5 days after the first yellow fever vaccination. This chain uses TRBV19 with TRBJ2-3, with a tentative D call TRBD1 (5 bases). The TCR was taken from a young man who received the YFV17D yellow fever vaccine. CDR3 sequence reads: CASSMDNTDTQYF. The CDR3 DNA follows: TGTGCCAGTAGTATGGACAACACAGATACGCAGTATTTT.